This T cell receptor beta chain was sequenced in a study of blood T cell repertoires in COVID-19. The overall study: The study drew acute and convalescent COVID-19 samples from the United States, Italy and Spain.

The assay was immunoSEQ multiplex PCR, and TCRdb's table has in-frame clones only and misses some. The repertoire consists of 100,000 or so clones, with over 70% occurring once and the leading ten covering around 20%. This clone was picked up one time. This CDR3 spans 12 amino acids. Trimming left V 5 bases short and J 6 bases short, with 11 bases between. Germline CDR1 reads LNHDA; CDR2 reads SQIVND (reference sequence). The clonotype originates from a human donor in a cohort sampled during active COVID-19. This chain joins TRBV19 and TRBJ2-7; D unclear. Sequences were obtained from peripheral blood. CDR3 residues: CASSERSSEQYF. Here the CDR3 DNA reads TGTGCCAGTAGTGAGAGGTCCAGCGAGCAGTACTTC.